The 32 T cell receptor beta chains presented below share a single source sample, sequenced in a study of blood T cell repertoires in COVID-19. Generated by immunoSEQ multiplex PCR, the TCRdb table keeps only in-frame clones and is missing some. The data contain about 240,000 clones, roughly 80% of them seen just once; the ten biggest clones take up 3.5% to 4%. Sequenced input: PBMCs or T cells enriched from blood (not recorded which). The receptors come from a woman in her thirties or forties who had been exposed to COVID-19.

The V call is TRBV5-1, the J call TRBJ1-6, with D perhaps matching TRBD1 (6 bases). This CDR3 contains 13 residues. V was trimmed by 4 bases and J by 15 bases, leaving 17 bases between them. Germline lookup yields CDR1 SGHRS and CDR2 YFSETQ. In DNA form, the CDR3 reads TGCGCCAGCAGCCCCGGGTTTGAGGACAGCCTCCACTTT. This gives the protein CASSPGFEDSLHF.

This clone was counted many times. V is TRBV11-3 and J is TRBJ2-5; possibly TRBD1 for D (6 bases). This CDR3 has 13 residues. Deletions cut 0 bases from V and 7 bases from J, with 9 bases between. Germline V CDR1 and CDR2: SGHNT, YENEEA. The CDR3 sequence: CASSLEQQGTQYF. DNA for the CDR3: TGTGCCAGCAGCTTAGAGCAACAGGGGACCCAGTACTTC.

This chain joins TRBV10-3 and TRBJ2-1; TRBD2 matches at 13 bases. Germline V lookup: CDR1 ENHRY, CDR2 SYGVKD. J lost 5 bases, V lost 10 bases, and 8 bases had no gene match. The CDR3 is made up of 15 amino acids. In DNA form, the CDR3 reads TGTGCCACCACACTAGCGGGGGGGAGCAACAATGAGCAGTTCTTC. Protein sequence: CATTLAGGSNNEQFF.

The chain combines TRBV5-1 with TRBJ1-1, with TRBD1 matching 8 bases. There are 15 residues in the CDR3. With V trimmed by 6 bases and J by 0 bases, 7 bases remained unmatched. Per germline, CDR1 SGHRS and CDR2 YFSETQ. The chain's CDR3 is CASTGQGTVNTEAFF. CDR3 coding DNA: TGCGCCAGCACCGGACAGGGTACGGTGAACACTGAAGCTTTCTTT.

V usage is TRBV5-1 and J usage is TRBJ2-1; 12 nucleotides line up with TRBD2. The CDR3 has 16 residues. V gave up 2 bases and J gave up 9 bases; unmatched junction bases: 9. Looked up from germline, CDR1 is SGHRS and CDR2 is YFSETQ. CDR3 nucleotide sequence: TGCGCCAGCAGCTTAAACCCTAGCGGGGGGGCCGCTGAGCAGTTCTTC. This translates into CASSLNPSGGAAEQFF. Full variable domain (outside the CDR3, taken from reference TRBV5-1 and TRBJ2-1): KAGVTQTPRYLIKTRGQQVTLSCSPISGHRSVSWYQQTPGQGLQFLFEYFSETQRNKGNFPGRFSGRQFSNSRSEMNVSTLELGDSALYLCASSLNPSGGAAEQFFGPGTRLTVL.

V and J are TRBV5-5 and TRBJ2-5; 11 positions agree with TRBD2. From germline, CDR1 is SGHKS and CDR2 YYEKEE (reference sequence). Trimming at V came to 2 bases and at J to 5 bases, leaving 8 bases not matched to a gene. The CDR3 is 16 residues long. CDR3 coding DNA: TGTGCCAGCAGCTTCCGGTTAGCGGGGGGGTTGGAGACCCAGTACTTC. Translation: CASSFRLAGGLETQYF.

This chain links TRBV27 with TRBJ2-1; 9 bases fit TRBD2. Per germline, CDR1 MNHEY and CDR2 SMNVEV (reference sequence). CDR3 length: 15 residues. J was trimmed by 6 bases and V by 6 bases; bases with no gene match: 9. The CDR3 region has the DNA TGTGCCAGCAGCTTAGCTAGCGGGGTCCCCAATGAGCAGTTCTTC. As protein: CASSLASGVPNEQFF.

V usage is TRBV12-5 and J usage is TRBJ2-2, with 11 bases aligning to TRBD2. The V gene end was trimmed by 4 bases and the J gene end by 8 bases; junction bases not matched to a gene: 9. Per the germline V gene, CDR1 is LGHNT and CDR2 is FRNRAP. This CDR3 spans 16 amino acids. CDR3 residues: CASGSLGLADWGELFF. In nucleotides, the CDR3 is TGTGCTAGTGGTTCTTTGGGACTAGCGGATTGGGGGGAGCTGTTTTTT.

This clone was counted at least ten times. The chain uses TRBV5-1 and TRBJ2-7, with 7 bases matching TRBD2. The CDR3 is 17 residues long. From germline, CDR1 is SGHRS and CDR2 YFSETQ. Trimming took 1 base from V and 0 from J; bases not matched to a gene: 10. CDR3 nucleotide sequence: TGCGCCAGCAGCTTGTCATCCGTGACTAGCAGCTCCTACGAGCAGTACTTC. Its protein product is CASSLSSVTSSSYEQYF.

This clone has only one observation. The chain has TRBV13 and TRBJ1-2; no clear D gene. With 4 bases removed from V and 4 bases from J, the gap between germline ends came to 13 bases. Germline V gene lookup returns CDR1 PRHDT and CDR2 FYEKMQ (reference sequence). This CDR3 is 14 amino acids long. The CDR3, as DNA: TGTGCCAGCAGCTCCCGGTCTGAGGGCTATGGCTACACCTTC. It is translated as CASSSRSEGYGYTF.

In DNA, the CDR3 is TGTGCCAGCAGCCTGCAAGCGACCTTCCAAGAGACCCAGTACTTC. Translating it yields CASSLQATFQETQYF. The chain recombines TRBV4-2 with TRBJ2-5; no reliable D call. Germline CDR1 is LGHNA and CDR2 is YNFKEQ. V lost 4 bases to trimming and J lost 1 base, with 13 bases between them. The length of the CDR3 is 15 residues.

The chain couples TRBV4-3 to TRBJ2-1, with D perhaps matching TRBD2 (6 bases). CDR1 LGHNA and CDR2 YSLEER come from the germline V gene. This CDR3 has 19 amino acids. V was pared by 3 bases and J by 1 base, with 22 bases between. For the CDR3, the DNA is TGCGCCAGCAGCCAGTCGTTGCGCCCCGGGGGTGAATCCTACAATGAGCAGTTCTTC. As protein: CASSQSLRPGGESYNEQFF.

This chain uses TRBV6-5 with TRBJ1-5; 11 bases are a match to TRBD1. V was clipped by 4 bases and J by 5 bases; unmatched bases: 4. Germline lookup yields CDR1 MNHEY and CDR2 SVGAGI. The CDR3 is 15 amino acids. CDR3 sequence: CASSLGQGVDQPQHF. The CDR3 DNA follows: TGTGCCAGCAGTTTGGGACAGGGGGTCGATCAGCCCCAGCATTTT.

The chain couples TRBV5-1 to TRBJ2-5, with 11 bases identical to TRBD1. The CDR3 has 16 amino acids. V dropped 4 bases and J dropped 4; count of bases not matched to a gene: 9. The germline CDR1 and CDR2 sequences are SGHRS and YFSETQ. The CDR3 sequence: CASSITGTGGGETQYF. The CDR3 coding sequence is TGCGCCAGCAGCATTACCGGGACAGGGGGTGGAGAGACCCAGTACTTC.

CDR3 sequence reads: CASSTGTGAGYGYTF. As DNA, the CDR3 is TGTGCCAGTAGTACTGGGACAGGTGCGGGCTATGGCTACACCTTC. The V and J genes are TRBV19 and TRBJ1-2; 8 nucleotides line up with TRBD1. V was clipped by 4 bases and J by 4 bases; unmatched bases: 8. CDR1 and CDR2 (germline): LNHDA, SQIVND (reference sequence). This CDR3 is built from 15 residues.

The chain has TRBV13 and TRBJ1-4; a possible D gene is TRBD1 (6 bases). Looked up from germline, CDR1 is PRHDT and CDR2 is FYEKMQ (reference sequence). V was shortened by 3 bases and J by 1 base, with 21 bases between the two germline ends. The CDR3 is 19 amino acids. The CDR3 protein is CASSLGTSGEGRTNEKLFF. In DNA form, the CDR3 reads TGTGCCAGCAGCTTGGGGACGTCAGGGGAGGGTAGAACTAATGAAAAACTGTTTTTT.

This chain uses TRBV7-2 with TRBJ1-1; tentatively, D is TRBD1 (6 bases). Trimming stripped 5 bases from V and 3 bases from J, with 22 bases between. Germline loops: CDR1 SGHTA, CDR2 FQGNSA. The CDR3 is made up of 17 amino acids. As DNA, the CDR3 is TGTGCCAGCAGCCAGAGCTCGGGGCGGACAGACGACACTGAAGCTTTCTTT. It specifies CASSQSSGRTDDTEAFF. Supplemented by reference TRBV7-2 and TRBJ1-1, the full variable domain reads GAGVSQSPSNKVTEKGKDVELRCDPISGHTALYWYRQSLGQGLEFLIYFQGNSAPDKSGLPSDRFSAERTGGSVSTLTIQRTQQEDSAVYLCASSQSSGRTDDTEAFFGQGTRLTVV.

V and J are TRBV5-4 and TRBJ2-5; 7 bases line up with TRBD2. The CDR3 consists of 17 residues. V shed 4 bases, J shed 5 bases, and the junction held 17 bases outside the gene matches. Germline V gene lookup returns CDR1 SGHNT and CDR2 YYREEE (reference sequence). The CDR3 DNA is TGTGCCAGCAGCCCACCTCCTTCTAGCGGTGTGGGGGAGACCCAGTACTTC. This sequence encodes CASSPPPSSGVGETQYF.

The chain employs TRBV4-3 and TRBJ1-1, with 11 bases lining up with TRBD1. CDR1 is LGHNA and CDR2 is YSLEER in the germline V gene. Trimming took 1 base from V and 5 from J; bases not matched to a gene: 6. This CDR3 comprises 16 residues. In DNA form, the CDR3 reads TGCGCCAGCAGCCAAGGGACAGGGGGCGGATGGACTGAAGCTTTCTTT. Translated, it gives CASSQGTGGGWTEAFF.

The V call is TRBV13, the J call TRBJ2-5; 8 bases fit TRBD1. J was trimmed by 8 bases and V by 3 bases; bases with no gene match: 5. The germline V gene encodes CDR1 PRHDT and CDR2 FYEKMQ (reference sequence). This CDR3 comprises 13 residues. The CDR3 reads CASSLGRGRTQYF. As DNA, the CDR3 is TGTGCCAGCAGCTTGGGCAGGGGGCGAACCCAGTACTTC.

The rearrangement links TRBV7-9 to TRBJ1-1; 7 bases fit TRBD1. Germline V lookup: CDR1 SEHNR, CDR2 FQNEAQ (reference sequence). There are 14 residues in the CDR3. The ends lost 3 bases at V and 6 bases at J; junction bases unmatched: 7. CDR3 coding DNA: TGTGCCAGCAGCTTTCGACAGGGTTTCGCTGAAGCTTTCTTT. Translating gives CASSFRQGFAEAFF.

V usage is TRBV7-6 and J usage is TRBJ1-5; TRBD1 agrees at 9 bases. Germline assignment: CDR1 SGHVS and CDR2 FNYEAQ. The CDR3 is 13 residues long. V dropped 5 bases and J dropped 5; count of bases not matched to a gene: 1. CDR3 DNA sequence: TGTGCCAGCAGCCGACAGGGGGATCAGCCCCAGCATTTT. This encodes CASSRQGDQPQHF. Combining the CDR3 with reference TRBV7-6 and TRBJ1-5 gives the whole variable domain GAGVSQSPRYKVTKRGQDVALRCDPISGHVSLYWYRQALGQGPEFLTYFNYEAQQDKSGLPNDRFSAERPEGSISTLTIQRTEQRDSAMYRCASSRQGDQPQHFGDGTRLSIL.

The chain combines TRBV7-9 with TRBJ1-1; 7 nucleotides match TRBD1. CDR3 length: 17 amino acids. Per the germline V gene, CDR1 is SEHNR and CDR2 is FQNEAQ (reference sequence). After removal of 5 bases from V and 1 base from J, the junction contained 13 bases not matched to a gene. The CDR3 nucleotides read TGTGCCAGCAGCCCCAGGGACAGAGGTAGAACGAACACTGAAGCTTTCTTT. It encodes CASSPRDRGRTNTEAFF.

This chain joins TRBV5-1 and TRBJ2-7; 8 bases are shared with TRBD2. The CDR3 runs to 15 residues. CDR1 and CDR2 from the germline V gene are SGHRS and YFSETQ. The V and J ends lost 0 bases and 0 bases, in that order; junction bases with no gene match: 2. CDR3 in amino acids: CASSLDGGASYEQYF. The CDR3 nucleotides read TGCGCCAGCAGCTTGGACGGGGGGGCCTCCTACGAGCAGTACTTC.

The chain links TRBV28 to TRBJ1-1, with 9 nucleotides matching TRBD1. V lost 6 bases to trimming and J lost 3 bases; unmatched junction nucleotides: 8. Per the germline V gene, CDR1 is MDHEN and CDR2 is SYDVKM. This CDR3 comprises 15 residues. CDR3 residues: CASREQGAVYTEAFF. The DNA for the CDR3 is TGTGCCAGCAGGGAACAGGGGGCGGTATACACTGAAGCTTTCTTT.

The chain links TRBV25-1 to TRBJ2-2; 10 bases are shared with TRBD1. The ends lost 1 base at V and 4 bases at J; junction bases unmatched: 3. This CDR3 is 16 amino acids long. Germline V gives CDR1 MGHDK, CDR2 SYGVNS. CDR3 nucleotide sequence: TGTGCCAGCAGTGAATGGGACAGGGGAATCACCGGGGAGCTGTTTTTT. It translates to CASSEWDRGITGELFF.

This rearrangement joins TRBV9 to TRBJ1-6; D unresolved. Germline CDR1 reads SGDLS; CDR2 reads YYNGEE. The V end was cut by 7 bases, the J end by 7 bases, with 21 bases between. This CDR3 is built from 16 residues. This chain's CDR3 is CASSENDGVANSPLHF. In DNA form, the CDR3 reads TGTGCCAGCTCCGAAAACGACGGGGTAGCCAATTCACCCCTCCACTTT.

For this clone: Within the sample, other DNA sequences also encode this same CDR3. The genes are TRBV28 and TRBJ2-7; D is unclear. Germline values: CDR1 MDHEN, CDR2 SYDVKM. Trimming took off 2 bases at V and 1 base at J, with 6 bases between the two ends. The CDR3 runs 13 residues. The CDR3 loop reads CASSLAPSYEQYF. CDR3 DNA: TGTGCCAGCAGTTTAGCGCCTTCCTACGAGCAGTACTTC.

The V call is TRBV29-1, the J call TRBJ2-3; a weak D match, TRBD2 (6 bases). Trimming cost V 7 bases and J 5 bases, with 16 bases left between them. CDR1 SQVTM and CDR2 ANQGSEA come from the germline V gene. CDR3 size: 13 residues. This CDR3 is CSARVGGGDTQYF. The CDR3 DNA reads TGCAGCGCACGAGTCGGGGGTGGAGATACGCAGTATTTT.

J is TRBJ1-2 and V is TRBV7-9, with a weak D call TRBD1 (5 bases). CDR1 and CDR2 from the germline V gene are SEHNR and FQNEAQ (reference sequence). V was pared by 0 bases and J by 7 bases, with 18 bases between. CDR3 size: 16 residues. The CDR3 here is CASSLAMAGIGSGYTF. CDR3 bases: TGTGCCAGCAGCTTAGCCATGGCAGGGATCGGAAGTGGCTACACCTTC.

This clone was picked up one time. The genes are TRBV18 and TRBJ1-2; tentative D call: TRBD1 (5 bases). Germline assignment: CDR1 KGHSH and CDR2 LQKENI. The CDR3 spans 13 residues. The V end lost 5 bases, the J end lost 4 bases, and 11 bases lay between the germline ends. The CDR3 DNA sequence: TGTGCCAGCTCATCACAGGACATCTATGGCTACACCTTC. Translated: CASSSQDIYGYTF.

The table lists this clone with a few counts. The V gene is TRBV5-6, the J gene TRBJ1-2; D is unclear. Trimming shortened V by 0 bases and J by 7 bases, and 13 bases separated the two germline ends. The V gene's germline CDR1 is SGHDT and CDR2 YYEEEE. The CDR3 length is 14 residues. CDR3 DNA: TGTGCCAGCAGCTTGGCCGTACTTGACTCTGGCTACACCTTC. Translated: CASSLAVLDSGYTF.